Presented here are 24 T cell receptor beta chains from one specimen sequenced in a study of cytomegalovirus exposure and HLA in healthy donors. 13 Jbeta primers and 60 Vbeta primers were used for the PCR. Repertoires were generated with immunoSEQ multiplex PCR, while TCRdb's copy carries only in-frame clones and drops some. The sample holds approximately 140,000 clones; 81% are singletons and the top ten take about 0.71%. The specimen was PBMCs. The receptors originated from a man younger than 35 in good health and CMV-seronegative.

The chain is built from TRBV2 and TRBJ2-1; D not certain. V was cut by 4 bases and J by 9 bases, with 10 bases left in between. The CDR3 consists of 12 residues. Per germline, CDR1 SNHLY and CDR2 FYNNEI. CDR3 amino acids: CASSGLVGEQFF. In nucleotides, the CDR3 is TGTGCCAGCAGTGGGTTGGTCGGTGAGCAGTTCTTC.

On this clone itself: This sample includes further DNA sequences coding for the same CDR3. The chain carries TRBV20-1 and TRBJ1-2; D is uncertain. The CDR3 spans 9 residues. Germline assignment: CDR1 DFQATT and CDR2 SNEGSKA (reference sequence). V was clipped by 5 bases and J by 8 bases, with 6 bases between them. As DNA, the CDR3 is TGCAGTGCTTTAGCGGGCTACACCTTC. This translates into CSALAGYTF.

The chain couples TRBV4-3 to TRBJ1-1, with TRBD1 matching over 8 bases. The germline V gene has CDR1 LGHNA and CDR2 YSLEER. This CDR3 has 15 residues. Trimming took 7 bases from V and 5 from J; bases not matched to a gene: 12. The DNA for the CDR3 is TGCGCCAGCAACCACTATACAGGGGGGGGGACTGAAGCTTTCTTT. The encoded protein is CASNHYTGGGTEAFF.

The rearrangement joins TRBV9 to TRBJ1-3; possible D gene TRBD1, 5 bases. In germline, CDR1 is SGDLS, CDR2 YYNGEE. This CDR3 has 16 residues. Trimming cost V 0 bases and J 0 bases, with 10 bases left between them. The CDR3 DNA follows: TGTGCCAGCAGCGTAGGACAGCTTTTCTCTGGAAACACCATATATTTT. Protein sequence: CASSVGQLFSGNTIYF.

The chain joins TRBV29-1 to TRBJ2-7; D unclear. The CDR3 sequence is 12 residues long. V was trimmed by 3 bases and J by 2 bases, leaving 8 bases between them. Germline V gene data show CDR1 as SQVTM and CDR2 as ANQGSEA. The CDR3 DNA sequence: TGCAGCGTTGAGCTAGGCCCCTACGAGCAGTACTTC. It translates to CSVELGPYEQYF.

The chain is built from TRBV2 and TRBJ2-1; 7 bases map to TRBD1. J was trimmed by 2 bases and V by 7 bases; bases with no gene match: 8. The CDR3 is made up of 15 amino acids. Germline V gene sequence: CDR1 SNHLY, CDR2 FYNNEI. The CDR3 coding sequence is TGTGCCAGCACGACTACACAGGGGCCCTACAATGAGCAGTTCTTC. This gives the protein CASTTTQGPYNEQFF.

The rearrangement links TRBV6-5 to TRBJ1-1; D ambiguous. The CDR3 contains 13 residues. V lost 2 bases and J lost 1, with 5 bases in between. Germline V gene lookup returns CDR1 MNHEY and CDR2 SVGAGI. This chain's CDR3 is CASSYGRNTEAFF. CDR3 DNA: TGTGCCAGCAGTTACGGCAGGAACACTGAAGCTTTCTTT.

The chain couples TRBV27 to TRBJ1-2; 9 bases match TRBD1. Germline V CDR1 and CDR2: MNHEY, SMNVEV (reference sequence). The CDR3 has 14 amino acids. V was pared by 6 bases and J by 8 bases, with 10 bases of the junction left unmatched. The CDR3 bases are TGTGCCAGCAGCCACGGGACAGGGCTGAGGGGCTACACCTTC. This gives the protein CASSHGTGLRGYTF.

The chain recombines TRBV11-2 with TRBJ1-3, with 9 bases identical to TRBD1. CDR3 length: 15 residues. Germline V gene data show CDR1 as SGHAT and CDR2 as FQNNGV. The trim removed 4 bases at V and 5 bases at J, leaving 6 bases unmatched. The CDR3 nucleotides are TGTGCCAGCAGCTCAAACAGGGGGCGAAGAAACACCATATATTTT. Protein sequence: CASSSNRGRRNTIYF. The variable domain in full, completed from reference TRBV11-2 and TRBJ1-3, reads EAGVAQSPRYKIIEKRQSVAFWCNPISGHATLYWYQQILGQGPKLLIQFQNNGVVDDSQLPKDRFSAERLKGVDSTLKIQPAKLEDSAVYLCASSSNRGRRNTIYFGEGSWLTVV.

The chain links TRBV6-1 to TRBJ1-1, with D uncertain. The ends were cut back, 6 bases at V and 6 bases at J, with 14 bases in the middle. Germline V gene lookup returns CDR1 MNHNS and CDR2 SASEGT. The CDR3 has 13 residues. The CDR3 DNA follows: TGTGCCAGCAGCTCCCTCGGGATCGCTGAAGCTTTCTTT. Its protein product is CASSSLGIAEAFF.

The CDR3 here is CAWRGRGDQPQHF. The CDR3, as DNA: TGTGCCTGGAGGGGCCGGGGGGATCAGCCCCAGCATTTT. The rearrangement uses TRBV30 and TRBJ1-5; possible D gene TRBD1, 5 bases. Germline V gene lookup returns CDR1 GTSNPN and CDR2 SVGIG (reference sequence). The V gene lost 3 bases and the J gene lost 5 bases, with 11 bases spanning the gap. CDR3 length: 13 residues.

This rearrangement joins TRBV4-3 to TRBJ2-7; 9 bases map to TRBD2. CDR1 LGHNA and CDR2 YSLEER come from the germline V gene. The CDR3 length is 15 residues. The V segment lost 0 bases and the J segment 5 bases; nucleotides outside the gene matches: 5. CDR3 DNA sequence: TGCGCCAGCAGCCAAGACCCCAGCGGGGGGAACGAGCAGTACTTC. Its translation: CASSQDPSGGNEQYF.

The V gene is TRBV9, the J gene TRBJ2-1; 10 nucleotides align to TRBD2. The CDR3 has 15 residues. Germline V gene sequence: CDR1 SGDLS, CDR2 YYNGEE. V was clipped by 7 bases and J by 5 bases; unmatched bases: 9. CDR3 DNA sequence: TGTGCCAGCGGGTGGGGACTAGCGACCAACAATGAGCAGTTCTTC. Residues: CASGWGLATNNEQFF.

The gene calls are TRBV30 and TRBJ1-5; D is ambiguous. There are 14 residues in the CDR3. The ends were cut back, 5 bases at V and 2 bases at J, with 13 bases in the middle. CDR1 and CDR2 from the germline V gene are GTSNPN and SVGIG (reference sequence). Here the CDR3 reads CAWEVGVGNQPQHF. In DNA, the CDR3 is TGTGCCTGGGAGGTAGGAGTCGGCAATCAGCCCCAGCATTTT.

The CDR3 loop is CSVELRVSTGELFF. In DNA, the CDR3 is TGCAGCGTTGAACTCAGGGTATCCACCGGGGAGCTGTTTTTT. V usage is TRBV29-1 and J usage is TRBJ2-2; the D gene is possibly TRBD1 (5 bases). The germline V gene has CDR1 SQVTM and CDR2 ANQGSEA. Trimming pared 2 bases from V and 4 bases from J, leaving 11 bases between. The CDR3 is 14 residues long.

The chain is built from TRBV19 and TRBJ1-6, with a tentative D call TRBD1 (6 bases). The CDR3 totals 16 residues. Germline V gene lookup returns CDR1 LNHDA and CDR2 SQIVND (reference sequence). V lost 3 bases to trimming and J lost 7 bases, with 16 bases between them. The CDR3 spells CASSISTTGVNSPLHF. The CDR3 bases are TGTGCCAGTAGTATCTCCACGACAGGCGTAAATTCACCCCTCCACTTT. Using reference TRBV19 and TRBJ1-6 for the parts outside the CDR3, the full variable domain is DGGITQSPKYLFRKEGQNVTLSCEQNLNHDAMYWYRQDPGQGLRLIYYSQIVNDFQKGDIAEGYSVSREKKESFPLTVTSAQKNPTAFYLCASSISTTGVNSPLHFGNGTRLTVT.

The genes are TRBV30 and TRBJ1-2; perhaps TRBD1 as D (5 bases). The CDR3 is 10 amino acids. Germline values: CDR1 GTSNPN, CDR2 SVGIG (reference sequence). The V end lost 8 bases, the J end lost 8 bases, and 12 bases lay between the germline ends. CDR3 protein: CAGAGEGYTF. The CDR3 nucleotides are TGTGCCGGGGCGGGGGAAGGCTACACCTTC.

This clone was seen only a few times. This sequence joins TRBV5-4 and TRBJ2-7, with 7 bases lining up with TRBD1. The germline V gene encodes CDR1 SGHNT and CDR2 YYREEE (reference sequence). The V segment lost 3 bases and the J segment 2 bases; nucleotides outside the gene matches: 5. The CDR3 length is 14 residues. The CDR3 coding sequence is TGTGCCAGCAGCTCGGGACAGAATCCCTACGAGCAGTACTTC. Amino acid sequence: CASSSGQNPYEQYF.

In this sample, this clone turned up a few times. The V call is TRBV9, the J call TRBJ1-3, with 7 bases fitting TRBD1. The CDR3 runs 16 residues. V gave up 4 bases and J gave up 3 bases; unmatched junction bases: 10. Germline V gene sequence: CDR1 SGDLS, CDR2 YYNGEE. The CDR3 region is CASSPGQTHLGNTIYF. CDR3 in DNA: TGTGCCAGCAGCCCGGGACAGACTCACCTTGGAAACACCATATATTTT.

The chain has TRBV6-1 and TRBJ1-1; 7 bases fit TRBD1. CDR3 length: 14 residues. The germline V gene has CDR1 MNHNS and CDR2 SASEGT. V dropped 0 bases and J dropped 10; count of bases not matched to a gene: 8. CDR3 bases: TGTGCCAGCAGTGAAGCGTATAGGTCAGGGGGAGCTTTCTTT. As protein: CASSEAYRSGGAFF.

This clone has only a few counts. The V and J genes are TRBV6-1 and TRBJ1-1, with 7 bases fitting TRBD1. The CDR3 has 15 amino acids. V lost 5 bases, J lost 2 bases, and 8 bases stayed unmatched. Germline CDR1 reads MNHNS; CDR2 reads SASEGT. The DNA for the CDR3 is TGTGCCAGCAGTCAAGGGGGCCTGGGAAACACTGAAGCTTTCTTT. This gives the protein CASSQGGLGNTEAFF.

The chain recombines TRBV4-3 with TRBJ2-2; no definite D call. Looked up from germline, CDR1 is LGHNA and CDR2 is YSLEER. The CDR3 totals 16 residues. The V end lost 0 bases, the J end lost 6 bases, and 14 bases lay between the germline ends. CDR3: CASSQDPIPEPGELFF. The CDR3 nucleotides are TGCGCCAGCAGCCAAGATCCCATCCCAGAACCCGGGGAGCTGTTTTTT.

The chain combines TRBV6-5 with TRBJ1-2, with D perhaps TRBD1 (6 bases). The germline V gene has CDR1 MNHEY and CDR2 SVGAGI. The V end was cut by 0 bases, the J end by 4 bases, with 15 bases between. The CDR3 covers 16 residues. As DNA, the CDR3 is TGTGCCAGCAGTTACTCCTGGACAGTTCCAGCCTATGGCTACACCTTC. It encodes CASSYSWTVPAYGYTF.

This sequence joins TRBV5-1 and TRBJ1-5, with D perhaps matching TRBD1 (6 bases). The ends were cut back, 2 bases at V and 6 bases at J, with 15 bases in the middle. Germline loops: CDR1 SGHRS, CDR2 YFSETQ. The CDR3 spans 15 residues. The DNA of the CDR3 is TGCGCCAGCAGCTTAGACAGGCAAGAGGGTCAGCCCCAGCATTTT. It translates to CASSLDRQEGQPQHF.